Here is one T cell receptor (beta chain) with its context. Germline-derived CDR1 and CDR2 are SGHTS and YDEGEE. V was trimmed by 5 bases and J by 2 bases, leaving 10 bases between them. CDR3 length equals 13 residues. The data stem from a study of shared T cell receptors in the human thymus. TCRdb keeps only in-frame clones here, not all; method: immunoSEQ multiplex PCR. The table shows some 760,000 clones, with approximately 85% occurring only once. These data also featured in a second study, about human thymus T cells. From that second work: Serving as donors were healthy Finnish infants, each of whom was having open corrective surgery for congenital heart defects. Corrective cardiac surgery supplied the resected thymus tissue. Use of V and J genes seemed skewed within the thymic and blood repertoires. The related literature has documented a marked overlap of thymic repertoires among unrelated individuals.

The sequencing input was thymocytes. The rearrangement joins TRBV5-8 to TRBJ1-2; no clear D. The sequence came from a girl under two years old with a congenital heart defect. The CDR3 bases are TGTGCCAGCAGTACTAGGACGAACTATGGCTACACCTTC. It codes for CASSTRTNYGYTF.